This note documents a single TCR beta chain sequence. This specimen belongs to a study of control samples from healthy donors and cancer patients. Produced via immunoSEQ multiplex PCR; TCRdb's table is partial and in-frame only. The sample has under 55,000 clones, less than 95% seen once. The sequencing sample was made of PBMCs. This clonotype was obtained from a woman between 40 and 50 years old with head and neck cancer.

The CDR3 region is CASSQSPPGVTYEQYF. Written as DNA, the CDR3 is TGTGCCAGCAGCCAAAGTCCCCCGGGAGTGACCTACGAGCAGTACTTC. This rearrangement joins TRBV16 to TRBJ2-7, with a tentative D call TRBD2 (6 bases). Germline lookup yields CDR1 KGHSY and CDR2 FQNENV. The ends were cut back, 2 bases at V and 2 bases at J, with 16 bases in the middle. CDR3 length: 16 amino acids.